These T cell receptor beta chains were read from a single sample in a study of blood T cell repertoires in COVID-19. The method was immunoSEQ multiplex PCR; TCRdb's version includes in-frame clones alone and lacks a portion of them. The data show about 250,000 clones, approximately 82% seen once. Source material: peripheral blood. All receptors come from an elderly woman with active or convalescent COVID-19. The CDR3 runs from the conserved cysteine through the conserved F or W. Each record gives: V gene, J gene, clone size, D gene, CDR3 protein, CDR3 DNA. D genes are given only for firm matches. Rows give clone size only sometimes, using once, few, many, or a class for an expanded clone.

TRBV19,TRBJ2-1,-,TRBD2,CASSKREGWNEQFF,TGTGCCAGTAGTAAGCGGGAGGGGTGGAATGAGCAGTTCTTC
TRBV20-1,TRBJ2-1,-,TRBD2,CSASGLALGFEQFF,TGCAGTGCTAGTGGACTAGCGCTGGGTTTTGAGCAGTTCTTC
TRBV7-2,TRBJ2-5,-,-,CASSFGMREETQYF,TGTGCCAGCAGCTTTGGGATGAGGGAAGAGACCCAGTACTTC
TRBV2,TRBJ1-1,-,-,CASSVVAGVGAFF,TGTGCCAGCAGTGTGGTAGCAGGGGTAGGAGCTTTCTTT
TRBV5-4,TRBJ2-2,-,-,CASSPDPGGGTGELFF,TGTGCCAGCAGCCCCGACCCTGGCGGTGGCACCGGGGAGCTGTTTTTT
TRBV14,TRBJ2-1,many,-,CASSLGLSSRDEQFF,TGTGCCAGCAGCTTGGGACTTTCTAGTCGGGATGAGCAGTTCTTC
TRBV11-2,TRBJ2-3,-,TRBD1,CASRRQGAWVTDTQYF,TGTGCCAGCAGGAGACAGGGGGCCTGGGTCACAGATACGCAGTATTTT
TRBV11-2,TRBJ2-3,few,-,CASLLSDTQYF,TGTGCCAGCCTCTTGTCAGATACGCAGTATTTT
TRBV5-4,TRBJ2-4,-,TRBD2,CASWEGQAKNIQYF,TGTGCCAGCTGGGAGGGGCAGGCCAAAAACATTCAGTACTTC
TRBV28,TRBJ2-7,-,-,CASSSQSPPNEQYF,TGTGCCAGCAGTTCCCAATCCCCCCCCAACGAGCAGTACTTC
TRBV11-3,TRBJ2-3,-,TRBD2,CASSLGTSGTTDTQYF,TGTGCCAGCAGCCTAGGGACTAGCGGGACCACAGATACGCAGTATTTT
TRBV5-1,TRBJ2-7,few,TRBD1,CASSFGTGMSYEQYF,TGCGCCAGCAGCTTCGGGACAGGTATGTCCTACGAGCAGTACTTC
TRBV28,TRBJ1-4,-,TRBD1,CASSSDVRFRQGHNEKLFF,TGTGCCAGCAGTTCGGACGTTCGATTTAGACAGGGGCATAATGAAAAACTGTTTTTT
TRBV18,TRBJ1-2,-,TRBD1,CASSPGQGSNYGYTF,TGTGCCAGCTCACCAGGACAGGGTTCGAACTATGGCTACACCTTC
TRBV5-1,TRBJ1-6,-,-,CASSLGNPGGNSPLHF,TGCGCCAGCAGCTTGGGTAACCCGGGGGGAAATTCACCCCTCCACTTT
TRBV28,TRBJ1-4,-,TRBD1,CASSRITRGRDEKLFF,TGTGCCAGCAGTCGAATTACCAGGGGGCGCGATGAAAAACTGTTTTTT
TRBV5-1,TRBJ2-1,-,TRBD1,CASSPTGGIYNEQFF,TGCGCCAGCAGTCCAACAGGGGGCATCTACAATGAGCAGTTCTTC
TRBV28,TRBJ1-1,-,TRBD1,CASSLLGQGHTEAFF,TGTGCCAGCAGTTTATTGGGACAGGGCCACACTGAAGCTTTCTTT
TRBV11-3,TRBJ2-2,-,TRBD1,CASSLASGTATGELFF,TGTGCCAGCAGCTTAGCATCCGGGACAGCCACCGGGGAGCTGTTTTTT
TRBV7-8,TRBJ1-6,-,-,CASSLKGQSSYNSPLHF,TGTGCCAGCAGCTTAAAGGGGCAAAGCTCCTATAATTCACCCCTCCACTTT
TRBV11-1,TRBJ1-2,-,TRBD1,CASSLDGTGDGYTF,TGTGCCAGCAGCTTGGACGGGACAGGGGATGGCTACACCTTC
TRBV5-1,TRBJ2-2,once,TRBD1,CATTPGGPNTGELFF,TGCGCCACCACCCCAGGGGGCCCGAACACCGGGGAGCTGTTTTTT